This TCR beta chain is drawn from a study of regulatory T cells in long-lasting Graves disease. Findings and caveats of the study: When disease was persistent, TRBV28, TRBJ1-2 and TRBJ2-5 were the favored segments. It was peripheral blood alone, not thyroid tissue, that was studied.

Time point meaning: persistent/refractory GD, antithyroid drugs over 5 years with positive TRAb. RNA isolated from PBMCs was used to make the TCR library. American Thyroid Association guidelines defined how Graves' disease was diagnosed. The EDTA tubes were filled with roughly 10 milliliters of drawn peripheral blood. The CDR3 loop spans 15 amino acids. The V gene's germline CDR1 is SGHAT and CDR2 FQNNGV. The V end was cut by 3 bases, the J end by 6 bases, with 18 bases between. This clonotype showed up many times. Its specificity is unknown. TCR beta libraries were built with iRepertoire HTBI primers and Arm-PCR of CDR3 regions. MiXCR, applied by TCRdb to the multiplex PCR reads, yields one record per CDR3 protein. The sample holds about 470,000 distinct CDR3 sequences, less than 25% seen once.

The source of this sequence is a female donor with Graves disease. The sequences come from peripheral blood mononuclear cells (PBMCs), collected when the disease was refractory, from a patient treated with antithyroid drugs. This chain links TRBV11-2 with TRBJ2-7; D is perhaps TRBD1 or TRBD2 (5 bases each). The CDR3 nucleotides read TGTGCCAGCAGCTTTGGGTCGGGGCCCAAAGGCGAGCAGTACTTC. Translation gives CASSFGSGPKGEQYF.